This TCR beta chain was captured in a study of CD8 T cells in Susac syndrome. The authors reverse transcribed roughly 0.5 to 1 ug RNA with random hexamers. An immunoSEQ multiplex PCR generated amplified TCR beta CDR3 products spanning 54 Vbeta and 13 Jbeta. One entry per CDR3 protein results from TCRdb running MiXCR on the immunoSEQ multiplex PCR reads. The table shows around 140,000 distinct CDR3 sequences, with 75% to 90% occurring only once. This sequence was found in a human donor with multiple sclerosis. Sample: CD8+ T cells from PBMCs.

CDR3 amino acids: CASSLASGGAEQYF. In DNA form, the CDR3 reads TGTGCCAGCAGTTTAGCTAGCGGGGGGGCCGAGCAGTACTTC. The genes are TRBV12-3 or TRBV12-4 and TRBJ2-7, with 11 bases lining up with TRBD2. J lost 6 bases, V lost 0 bases, and 1 base had no gene match. This CDR3 has 14 amino acids.